This T cell receptor (beta chain) was retrieved from a study of blood T cell repertoires in COVID-19. Assay: immunoSEQ multiplex PCR; the TCRdb copy retains only in-frame clones and omits some. This sample has some 210,000 clones, with approximately 88% found just once. CDR1 is SGHVS, CDR2 FQNEAQ, per germline. With 5 bases clipped from V and 5 bases from J, the junction kept 7 bases outside the gene matches. The CDR3 runs 16 residues. Sequencing was done on a sample of peripheral blood. The TCR was taken from a man between 60 and 75 years old who had recovered from COVID-19. The V gene is TRBV7-8, the J gene TRBJ2-7, with 15 positions matching TRBD2. This chain's CDR3 is CASSQWTSGRANEQYF. CDR3 sequence (DNA): TGTGCCAGCAGCCAGTGGACTAGCGGGAGGGCCAACGAGCAGTACTTC.